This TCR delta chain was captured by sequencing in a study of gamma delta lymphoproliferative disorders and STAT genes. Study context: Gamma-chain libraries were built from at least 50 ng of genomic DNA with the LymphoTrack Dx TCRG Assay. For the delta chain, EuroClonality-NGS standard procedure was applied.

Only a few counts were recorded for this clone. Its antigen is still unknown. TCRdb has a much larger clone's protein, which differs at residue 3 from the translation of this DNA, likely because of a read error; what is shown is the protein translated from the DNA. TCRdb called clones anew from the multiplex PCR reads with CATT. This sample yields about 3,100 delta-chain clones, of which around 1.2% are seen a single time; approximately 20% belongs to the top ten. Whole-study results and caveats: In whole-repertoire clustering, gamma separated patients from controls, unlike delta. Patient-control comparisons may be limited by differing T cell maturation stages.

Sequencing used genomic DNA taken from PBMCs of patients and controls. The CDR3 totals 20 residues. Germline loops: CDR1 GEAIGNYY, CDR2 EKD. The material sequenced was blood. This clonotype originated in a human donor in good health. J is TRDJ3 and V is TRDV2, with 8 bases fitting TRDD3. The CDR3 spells CARDKVLGVASSWDTRQMFF. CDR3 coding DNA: TGTGCCCGTGACAAAGTACTGGGGGTTGCCTCCTCCTGGGACACCCGACAGATGTTTTTC.